This paragraph reports one T cell receptor beta chain. Its antigen remains unidentified. Measured with immunoSEQ multiplex PCR; TCRdb has only the in-frame clones, and not every one. The data hold tens of thousands of clones, with 96% observed a single time. The study used thymus tissue resected during corrective heart surgery. Donors were healthy Finnish infants having corrective surgery for congenital heart defects. The CDR3 runs to 13 residues. Trimming pared 4 bases from V and 4 bases from J, leaving 10 bases between. Germline assignment: CDR1 MGHDK and CDR2 SYGVNS. The entry originates in a study of human thymus T cells. General study findings and limits: Usage of V and J genes appeared biased in thymic and blood repertoires. Related reports documented highly overlapping thymic repertoires among unrelated individuals.

This TCR derives from a boy in the first two years of life with a congenital heart defect but otherwise immunologically healthy. V usage is TRBV25-1 and J usage is TRBJ1-1; no definite D call. Specimen: thymus tissue. The CDR3 nucleotides are TGTGCCAGCAGTGTTCTATTGGGCACTGAAGCTTTCTTT. This gives the protein CASSVLLGTEAFF.